Below, 5 T cell receptor beta chains from the same sample are listed, as sequenced in a study of cytomegalovirus exposure and HLA in healthy donors. The PCR ran on 60 Vbeta and 13 Jbeta primers. The protocol was immunoSEQ multiplex PCR, while the TCRdb copy is restricted to in-frame clones and leaves out a portion. The table has 100,000 to 150,000 clones, around 80% seen once. The sequencing sample was made of PBMCs. The source is a woman aged 25 to 39 in good health and CMV-seronegative.

The CDR3 protein is CASSGRRVLGNYGYTF. The CDR3 nucleotides are TGTGCCAGCAGCGGGAGGAGGGTTTTGGGTAACTATGGCTACACCTTC. This rearrangement joins TRBV9 to TRBJ1-2; D gene ambiguous. The length of the CDR3 is 16 residues. Germline V gene data show CDR1 as SGDLS and CDR2 as YYNGEE. V lost 3 bases and J lost 1, with 16 bases in between.

The rearrangement joins TRBV29-1 to TRBJ2-7, with 9 bases matching TRBD1. Germline V gene lookup returns CDR1 SQVTM and CDR2 ANQGSEA. The V gene end was trimmed by 6 bases and the J gene end by 7 bases; junction bases not matched to a gene: 10. The CDR3 runs to 13 residues. The CDR3 region is CSVEGQGVGEQYF. The CDR3 DNA is TGCAGCGTGGAGGGACAGGGCGTGGGAGAGCAGTACTTC.

The chain joins TRBV28 to TRBJ2-5, with 8 nucleotides matching TRBD2. The closer fit of TRBJ2-7 to the DNA end suggests the J call may be wrong. This CDR3 contains 16 residues. Per germline, CDR1 MDHEN and CDR2 SYDVKM. The CDR3 coding sequence is TGTGCCAGCAGTTCGGCCGGAGGCGGGGGGACCTACGAGCAGTACTTC. It translates to CASSSAGGGGTYEQYF.

The CDR3 nucleotides read TGTGCCAGCAGCTTACAGGGTGGGTCCTACGAGCAGTACTTC. Translation: CASSLQGGSYEQYF. The chain uses TRBV7-3 and TRBJ2-7; D might be TRBD1 (5 bases). There are 14 residues in the CDR3. V lost 2 bases, J lost 1 base, and 9 bases lay in between. Germline V gene sequence: CDR1 SGHTA, CDR2 FQGTGA.

A single count supports this clone. The chain employs TRBV11-3 and TRBJ2-7; 11 bases are shared with TRBD2. The germline V gene has CDR1 SGHNT and CDR2 YENEEA. CDR3 size: 15 residues. Trimming at V came to 2 bases and at J to 0 bases, leaving 0 bases not matched to a gene. The DNA of the CDR3 is TGTGCCAGCAGCTTACTAGCGGGAGGCTCCTACGAGCAGTACTTC. Its protein product is CASSLLAGGSYEQYF.